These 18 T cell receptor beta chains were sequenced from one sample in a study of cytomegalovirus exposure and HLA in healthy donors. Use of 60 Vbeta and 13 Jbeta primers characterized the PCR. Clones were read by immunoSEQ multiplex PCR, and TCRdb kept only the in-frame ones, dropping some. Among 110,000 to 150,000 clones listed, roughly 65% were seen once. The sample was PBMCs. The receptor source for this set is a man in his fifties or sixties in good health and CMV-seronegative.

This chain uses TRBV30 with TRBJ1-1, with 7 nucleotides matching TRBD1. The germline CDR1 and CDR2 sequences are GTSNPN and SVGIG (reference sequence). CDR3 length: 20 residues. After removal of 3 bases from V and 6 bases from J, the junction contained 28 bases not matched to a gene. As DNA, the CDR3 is TGTGCCTGGAGATACCTTAGAGAGGGGGCGCAAGGGGGCAAGTATGCTGAAGCTTTCTTT. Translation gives CAWRYLREGAQGGKYAEAFF.

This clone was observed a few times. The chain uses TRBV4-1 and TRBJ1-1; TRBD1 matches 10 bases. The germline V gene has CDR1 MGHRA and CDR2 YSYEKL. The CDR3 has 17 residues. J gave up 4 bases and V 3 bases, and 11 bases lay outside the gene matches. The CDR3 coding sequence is TGCGCCAGCAGCCATCCTCCCGGGACAGGGGAGGTCACTGAAGCTTTCTTT. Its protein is CASSHPPGTGEVTEAFF.

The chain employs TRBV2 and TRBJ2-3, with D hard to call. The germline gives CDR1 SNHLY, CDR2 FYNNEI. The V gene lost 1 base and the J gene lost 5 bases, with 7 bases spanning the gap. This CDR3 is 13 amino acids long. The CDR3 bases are TGTGCCAGCAGTGAAGAACTTATAGATACGCAGTATTTT. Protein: CASSEELIDTQYF.

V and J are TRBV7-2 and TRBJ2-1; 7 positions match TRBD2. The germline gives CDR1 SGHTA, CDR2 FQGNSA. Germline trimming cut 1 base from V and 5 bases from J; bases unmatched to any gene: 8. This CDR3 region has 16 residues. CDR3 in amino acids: CASSLVGGTTHNEQFF. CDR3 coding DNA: TGTGCCAGCAGCTTAGTCGGGGGGACTACCCACAATGAGCAGTTCTTC.

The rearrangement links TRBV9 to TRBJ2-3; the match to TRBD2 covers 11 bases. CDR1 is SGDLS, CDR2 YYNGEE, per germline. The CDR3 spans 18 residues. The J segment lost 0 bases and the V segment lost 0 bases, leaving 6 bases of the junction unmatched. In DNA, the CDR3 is TGTGCCAGCAGCGTAGAAGCTCGGACTAGCGGGAGCACAGATACGCAGTATTTT. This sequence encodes CASSVEARTSGSTDTQYF.

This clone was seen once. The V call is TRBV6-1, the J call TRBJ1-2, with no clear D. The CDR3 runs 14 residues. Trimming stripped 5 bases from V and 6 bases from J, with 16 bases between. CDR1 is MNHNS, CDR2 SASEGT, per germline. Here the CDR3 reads CASSKLGIGDGYTF. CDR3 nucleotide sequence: TGTGCCAGCAGTAAACTCGGGATCGGGGATGGCTACACCTTC.

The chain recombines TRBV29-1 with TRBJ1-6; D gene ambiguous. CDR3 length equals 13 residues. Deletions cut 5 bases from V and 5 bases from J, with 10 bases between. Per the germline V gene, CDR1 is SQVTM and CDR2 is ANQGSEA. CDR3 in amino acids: CSVLAGDNSPLHF. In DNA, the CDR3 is TGCAGCGTTCTTGCAGGTGATAATTCACCCCTCCACTTT.

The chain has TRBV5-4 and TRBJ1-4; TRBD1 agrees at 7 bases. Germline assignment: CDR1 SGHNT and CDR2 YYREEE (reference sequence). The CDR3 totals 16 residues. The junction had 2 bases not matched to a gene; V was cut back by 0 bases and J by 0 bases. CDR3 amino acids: CASSLDGQATNEKLFF. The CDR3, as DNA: TGTGCCAGCAGCTTGGACGGACAGGCAACTAATGAAAAACTGTTTTTT.

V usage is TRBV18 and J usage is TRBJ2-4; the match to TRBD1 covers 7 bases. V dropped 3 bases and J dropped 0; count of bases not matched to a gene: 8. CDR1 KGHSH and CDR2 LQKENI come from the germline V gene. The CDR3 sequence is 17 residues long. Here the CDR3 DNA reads TGTGCCAGCTCACCCCTGGGACAGTCTTTAGCCAAAAACATTCAGTACTTC. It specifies CASSPLGQSLAKNIQYF.

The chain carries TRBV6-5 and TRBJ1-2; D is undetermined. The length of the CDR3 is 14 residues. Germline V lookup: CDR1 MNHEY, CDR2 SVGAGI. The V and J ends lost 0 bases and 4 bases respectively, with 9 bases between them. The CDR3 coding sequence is TGTGCCAGCAGTTACTCGAGTAGCCTCTATGGCTACACCTTC. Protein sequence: CASSYSSSLYGYTF.

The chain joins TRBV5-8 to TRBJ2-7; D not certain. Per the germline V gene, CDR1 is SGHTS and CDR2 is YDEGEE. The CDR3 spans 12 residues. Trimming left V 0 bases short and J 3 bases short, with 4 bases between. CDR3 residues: CASSLGGYEQYF. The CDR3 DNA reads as TGTGCCAGCAGCTTGGGAGGCTACGAGCAGTACTTC.

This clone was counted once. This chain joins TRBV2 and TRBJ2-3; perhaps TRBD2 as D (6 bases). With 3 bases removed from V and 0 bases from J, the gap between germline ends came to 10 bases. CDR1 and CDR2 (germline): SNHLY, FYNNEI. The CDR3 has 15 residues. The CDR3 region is CASSDIAVSTDTQYF. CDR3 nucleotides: TGTGCCAGCAGTGACATAGCGGTTAGCACAGATACGCAGTATTTT.

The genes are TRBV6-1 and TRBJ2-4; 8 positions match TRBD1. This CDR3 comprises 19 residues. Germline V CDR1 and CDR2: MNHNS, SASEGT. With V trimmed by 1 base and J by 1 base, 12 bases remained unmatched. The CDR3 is CASSEEGTGGRLAKNIQYF. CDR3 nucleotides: TGTGCCAGCAGTGAAGAGGGAACAGGGGGACGCCTTGCCAAAAACATTCAGTACTTC.

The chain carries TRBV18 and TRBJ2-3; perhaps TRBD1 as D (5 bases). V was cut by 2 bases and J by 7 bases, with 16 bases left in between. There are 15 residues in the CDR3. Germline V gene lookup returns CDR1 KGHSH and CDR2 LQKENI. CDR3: CASSPRTGRSNTQYF. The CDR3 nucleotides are TGTGCCAGCTCACCAAGAACAGGCAGGAGTAATACGCAGTATTTT.

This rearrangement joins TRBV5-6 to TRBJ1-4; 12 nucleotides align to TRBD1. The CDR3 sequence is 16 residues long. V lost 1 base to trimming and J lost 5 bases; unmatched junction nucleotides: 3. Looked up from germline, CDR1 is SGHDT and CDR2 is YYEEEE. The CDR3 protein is CASSLRDRGLNEKLFF. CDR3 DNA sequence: TGTGCCAGCAGCTTGAGGGACAGGGGGCTGAATGAAAAACTGTTTTTT.

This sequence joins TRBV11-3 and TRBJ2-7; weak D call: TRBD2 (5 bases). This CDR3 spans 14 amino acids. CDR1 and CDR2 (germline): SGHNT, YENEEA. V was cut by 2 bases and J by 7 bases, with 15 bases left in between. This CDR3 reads CASSLRGPPGEQYF. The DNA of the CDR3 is TGTGCCAGCAGCTTAAGAGGGCCGCCGGGAGAGCAGTACTTC.

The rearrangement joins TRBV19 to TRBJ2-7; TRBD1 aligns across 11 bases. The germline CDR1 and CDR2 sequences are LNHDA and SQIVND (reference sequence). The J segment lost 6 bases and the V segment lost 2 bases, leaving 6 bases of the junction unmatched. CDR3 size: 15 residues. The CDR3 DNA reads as TGTGCCAGTAGTATAACGGACAGGGGGCGAGGCGAGCAGTACTTC. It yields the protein CASSITDRGRGEQYF. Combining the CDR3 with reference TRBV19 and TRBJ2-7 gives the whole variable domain DGGITQSPKYLFRKEGQNVTLSCEQNLNHDAMYWYRQDPGQGLRLIYYSQIVNDFQKGDIAEGYSVSREKKESFPLTVTSAQKNPTAFYLCASSITDRGRGEQYFGPGTRLTVT.

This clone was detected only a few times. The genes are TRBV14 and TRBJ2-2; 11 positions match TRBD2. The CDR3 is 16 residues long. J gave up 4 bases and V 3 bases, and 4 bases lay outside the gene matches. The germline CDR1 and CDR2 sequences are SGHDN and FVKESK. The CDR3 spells CASSQRLAGSTGELFF. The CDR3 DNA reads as TGTGCCAGCAGCCAGAGACTAGCGGGATCCACCGGGGAGCTGTTTTTT.